Detailed here is one TCR beta chain. Its antigen is currently unknown. This sample was taken from a study of Ad26.COV2.S vaccination and SARS-CoV-2 variants. Study overall: Ad26.COV2.S given intramuscularly, once or twice 56 days apart. General study results and limits: The TCR breadth and depth analyses may have understated or missed part of the total T cell responses.

As to treatment: some 20 received Ad26.COV2.S at low or high dose, single or two shots; 5 received placebo; per-sample allocation not given. Day 63 after the first injection of vaccine or placebo was the sampling time. The sample came from a Boston adult aged 18-55 years. Germline V lookup: CDR1 SGHNT, CDR2 YYREEE (reference sequence). The CDR3 has 16 residues. V dropped 5 bases and J dropped 10 bases, with 27 bases sitting between them. Measured with immunoSEQ multiplex PCR; TCRdb has only the in-frame clones, and not every one. The data contain roughly 300,000 clones, about 89% of them singletons. V usage is TRBV5-4 and J usage is TRBJ1-1, with no clear D. The input for sequencing was peripheral blood, taken in a trial of Ad26.COV2.S vaccine versus placebo. This TCR was sampled from a person aged 18-65 years who received the Ad26.COV2.S COVID-19 vaccine or a placebo. The CDR3 bases are TGTGCCAGCAGACCATCTGTTTTGGGGTTTAAGGTCCGAGCTTTCTTT. It specifies CASRPSVLGFKVRAFF.